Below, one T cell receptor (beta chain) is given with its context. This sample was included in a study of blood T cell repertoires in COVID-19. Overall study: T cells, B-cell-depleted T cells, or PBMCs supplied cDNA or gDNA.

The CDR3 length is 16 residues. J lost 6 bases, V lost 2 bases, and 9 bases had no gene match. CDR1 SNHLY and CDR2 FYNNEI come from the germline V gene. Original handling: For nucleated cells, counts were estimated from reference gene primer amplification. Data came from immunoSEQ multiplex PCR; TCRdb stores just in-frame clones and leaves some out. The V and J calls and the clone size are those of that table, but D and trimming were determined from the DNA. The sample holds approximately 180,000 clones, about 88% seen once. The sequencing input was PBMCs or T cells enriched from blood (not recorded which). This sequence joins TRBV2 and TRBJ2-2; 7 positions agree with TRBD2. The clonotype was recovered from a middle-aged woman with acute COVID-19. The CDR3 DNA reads TGTGCCAGCAGTGAACTTGTGGGAGGGACGGCCGGGGAGCTGTTTTTT. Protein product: CASSELVGGTAGELFF.